This T cell receptor (beta chain) was recorded in a study of OX40 agonist ivuxolimab in advanced cancers. The protocol was immunoSEQ multiplex PCR, while the TCRdb copy is restricted to in-frame clones and leaves out a portion. The sample yields fewer than 75,000 clones, roughly 87% seen once. Germline V gives CDR1 MGHRA, CDR2 YSYEKL. This CDR3 region has 13 residues. Trimming removed 0 bases from V and 8 bases from J, with 10 bases in between. The source is an adult with an advanced solid tumor such as melanoma, head and neck, liver or kidney cancer. The chain links TRBV4-1 to TRBJ1-2, with D hard to call. This specimen consisted of CD4+ or CD8+ T cells sorted from blood, obtained in a trial of the OX40 agonist ivuxolimab. The CDR3 is CASSQEGQKGYTF. The DNA of the CDR3 is TGCGCCAGCAGCCAAGAAGGTCAGAAGGGCTACACCTTC.